This T cell receptor beta chain was profiled in a study of cytomegalovirus exposure and HLA in healthy donors. General study points: In vitro testing confirmed three CMV-associated chains as specific for CMV antigens.

V gave up 4 bases and J gave up 1 base, with 11 bases separating them. The CDR3 extends over 15 amino acids. Germline values: CDR1 MGHRA, CDR2 YSYEKL. The study drew the donors from its roughly 120-subject validation cohort, separate from the 666-subject first cohort. For this clone: The antigen is unknown.

Some clones are missing from TCRdb's copy, which holds only in-frame ones; the method was immunoSEQ multiplex PCR. Among about 73,000 clones listed, approximately 95% were seen once. The sequencing input was PBMCs. The sequence came from a man younger than 35 in good health and CMV-seronegative. The chain recombines TRBV4-1 with TRBJ2-1, with a possible D match to TRBD2 (6 bases). As DNA, the CDR3 is TGCGCCAGCAGCCCCCGGGACTCATCCTACAATGAGCAGTTCTTC. Residues: CASSPRDSSYNEQFF.